The T cell receptor beta chain described here comes from a study of blood T cells in healthy people across ages. Study context: Template-switching capture recovered about one barcoded beta molecule per two T cells.

Sample-barcoded 5' priming and a J-beta primer mix drove a second PCR of about 6 to 12 cycles. MiXCR, run by TCRdb on the 5' RACE reads, gives a single entry per CDR3 protein. The profile covers just under 750,000 distinct CDR3 sequences, with about 24% appearing a single time and roughly a fifth taken by the ten largest. Note on this clonotype: The target antigen is unknown.

The CDR3 covers 12 residues. Notes on the study in general: Both higher diversity and more naive CD4+ cells marked long-lived donors when set against aged donors.

Input material: blood. The V call is TRBV12-1, the J call TRBJ2-1; the table assigns TRBD1, which was not confirmed against the DNA. The end of the DNA aligns better with TRBJ2-5, so the J call may be wrong. TRBV12-1 is labeled a pseudogene. The sequence derives from a man between 65 and 79 years old in good health. CDR3 sequence (DNA): TGTGCCAGCAGGGTGGGGGGCGAGACCCAGTACTTC. Protein: CASRVGGETQYF.